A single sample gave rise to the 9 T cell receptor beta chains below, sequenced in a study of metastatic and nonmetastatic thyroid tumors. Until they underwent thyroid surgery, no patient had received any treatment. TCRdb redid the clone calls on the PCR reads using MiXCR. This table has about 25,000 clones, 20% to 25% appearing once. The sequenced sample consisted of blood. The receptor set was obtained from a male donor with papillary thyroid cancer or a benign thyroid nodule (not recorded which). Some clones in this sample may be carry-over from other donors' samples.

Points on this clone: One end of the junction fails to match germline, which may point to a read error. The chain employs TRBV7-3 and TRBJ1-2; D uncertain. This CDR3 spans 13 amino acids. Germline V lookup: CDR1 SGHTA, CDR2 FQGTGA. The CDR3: CSSSEGIGYRYTF. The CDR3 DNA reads TGTTCCAGCAGCGAGGGAATTGGCTATCGCTACACCTTC.

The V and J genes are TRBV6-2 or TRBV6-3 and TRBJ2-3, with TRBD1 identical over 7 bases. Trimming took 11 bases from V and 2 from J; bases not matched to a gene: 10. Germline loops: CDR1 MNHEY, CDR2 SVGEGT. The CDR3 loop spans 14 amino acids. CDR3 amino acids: CASAGGVHTDTQYF. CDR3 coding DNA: TGTGCCTCCGCAGGGGGAGTACACACAGATACGCAGTATTTT.

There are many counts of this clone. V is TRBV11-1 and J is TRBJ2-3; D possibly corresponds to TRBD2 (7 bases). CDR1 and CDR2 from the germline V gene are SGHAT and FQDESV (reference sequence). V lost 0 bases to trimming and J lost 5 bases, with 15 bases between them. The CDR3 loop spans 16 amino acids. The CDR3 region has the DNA TGTGCCAGCAGCTTAGCGGTTGGGGGGGCGCAAGATACGCAGTATTTT. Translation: CASSLAVGGAQDTQYF.

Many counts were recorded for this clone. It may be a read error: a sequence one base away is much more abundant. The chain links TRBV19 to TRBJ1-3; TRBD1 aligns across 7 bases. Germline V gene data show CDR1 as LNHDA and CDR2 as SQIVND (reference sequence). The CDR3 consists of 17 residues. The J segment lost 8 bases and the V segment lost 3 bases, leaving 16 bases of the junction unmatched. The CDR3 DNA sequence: TGTGCCAGTAGTATGATGCTGAGGGGGCGCGCTGAGGACACCATATATTTT. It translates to CASSMMLRGRAEDTIYF.

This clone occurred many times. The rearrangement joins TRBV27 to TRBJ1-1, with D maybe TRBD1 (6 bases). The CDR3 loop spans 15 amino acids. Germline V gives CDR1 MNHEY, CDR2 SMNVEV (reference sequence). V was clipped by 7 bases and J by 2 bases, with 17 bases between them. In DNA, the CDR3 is TGTGCCAGCAAAATCCCTGGGACAACCAACACTGAAGCTTTCTTT. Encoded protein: CASKIPGTTNTEAFF.

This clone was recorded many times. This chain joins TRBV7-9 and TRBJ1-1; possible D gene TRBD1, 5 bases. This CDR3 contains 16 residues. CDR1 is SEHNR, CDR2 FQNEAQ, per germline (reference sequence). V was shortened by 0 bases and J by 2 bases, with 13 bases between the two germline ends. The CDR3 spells CASSLAGTDRNTEAFF. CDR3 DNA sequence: TGTGCCAGCAGCTTAGCCGGGACGGATAGAAACACTGAAGCTTTCTTT.

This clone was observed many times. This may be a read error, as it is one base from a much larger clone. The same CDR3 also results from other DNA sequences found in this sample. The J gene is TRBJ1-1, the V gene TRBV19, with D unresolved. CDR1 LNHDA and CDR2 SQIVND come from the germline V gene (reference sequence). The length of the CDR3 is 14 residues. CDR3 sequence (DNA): TGTGCCAGTAGTATTGCGGCGGAGTACACCGAAGCTTTCTTT. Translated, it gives CASSIAAEYTEAFF.

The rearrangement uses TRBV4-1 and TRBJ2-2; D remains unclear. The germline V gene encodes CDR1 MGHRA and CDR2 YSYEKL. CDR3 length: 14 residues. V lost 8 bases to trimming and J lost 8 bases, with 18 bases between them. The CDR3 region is CASQRTVGPGELFF. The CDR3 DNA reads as TGCGCCAGCCAGAGAACAGTGGGCCCAGGGGAGCTGTTTTTT.

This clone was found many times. The CDR3 region has the DNA TGTGCCAGCACCCAAGGACATCCCCAGCAGCCCCAGCATTTT. It translates to CASTQGHPQQPQHF. This chain connects TRBV6-2 or TRBV6-3 to TRBJ1-5; D possibly corresponds to TRBD1 (5 bases). This CDR3 is built from 14 residues. The germline V gene encodes CDR1 MNHEY and CDR2 SVGEGT. Trimming took off 7 bases at V and 7 bases at J, with 17 bases between the two ends.